The 20 T cell receptor beta chains in this list originate from one sample, sequenced in a study of shared clonotypes between healthy human individuals. TCRdb's copy holds only in-frame clones and misses some; the assay was immunoSEQ multiplex PCR. The profile shows about 1.1 million clones, roughly 77% of them singletons. The specimen was memory CD4+ T cells from PBMCs. Subset specified: CD45RA-negative fraction. All receptors come from a man aged 18 to 29 in good health. Some clones in this sample may be carry-over from other donors' samples.

CDR3 coding DNA: TGTGCCAGCAGCACCGGGACCGTAGTTTCGGAGCAGTACTTC. Its translation is CASSTGTVVSEQYF. This rearrangement joins TRBV7-2 to TRBJ2-7; possibly TRBD1 or TRBD2 for D (5 bases each). Germline V CDR1 and CDR2: SGHTA, FQGNSA. Trimming shortened V by 5 bases and J by 7 bases, and 18 bases separated the two germline ends. This CDR3 region has 14 residues.

The V call is TRBV5-1, the J call TRBJ1-1; no reliable D call. CDR1 and CDR2 from the germline V gene are SGHRS and YFSETQ. V was clipped by 6 bases and J by 2 bases, with 17 bases between them. The CDR3 is 15 amino acids. CDR3 residues: CASTPDVLGNTEAFF. The CDR3 DNA reads TGCGCCAGCACACCGGACGTTCTAGGCAACACTGAAGCTTTCTTT.

Worth noting for this clone: Other DNA sequences in this sample translate to the same CDR3. V usage is TRBV9 and J usage is TRBJ2-3, with TRBD2 matching 7 bases. The CDR3 extends over 16 amino acids. V dropped 2 bases and J dropped 0; count of bases not matched to a gene: 6. CDR1 is SGDLS, CDR2 YYNGEE, per germline. The CDR3 DNA reads as TGTGCCAGCAGCGTTCTCTCTAGCGGCAGCACAGATACGCAGTATTTT. As protein: CASSVLSSGSTDTQYF.

The rearrangement joins TRBV11-3 to TRBJ1-1; TRBD1 might be the D (5 bases). From germline, CDR1 is SGHNT and CDR2 YENEEA. This CDR3 contains 12 residues. The V and J ends lost 4 bases and 4 bases respectively, with 7 bases between them. The CDR3 is CASSSQGTEAFF. The DNA for the CDR3 is TGTGCCAGCAGCTCCCAGGGCACTGAAGCTTTCTTT.

Regarding this clone: Additional DNA sequences in this sample encode the identical CDR3. The chain joins TRBV2 to TRBJ2-2; tentative D call: TRBD1 (5 bases). V was trimmed by 6 bases and J by 0 bases, leaving 8 bases between them. In germline, CDR1 is SNHLY, CDR2 FYNNEI. This CDR3 is built from 14 residues. The chain's CDR3 is CASRDRTNTGELFF. Here the CDR3 DNA reads TGTGCCAGCAGAGACAGAACGAACACCGGGGAGCTGTTTTTT. Full variable domain (remainder filled in from reference TRBV2 and TRBJ2-2): EPEVTQTPSHQVTQMGQEVILRCVPISNHLYFYWYRQILGQKVEFLVSFYNNEISEKSEIFDDQFSVERPDGSNFTLKIRSTKLEDSAMYFCASRDRTNTGELFFGEGSRLTVL.

The table lists this clone with a few counts. The chain combines TRBV28 with TRBJ1-2; D is uncertain. The V end was cut by 4 bases, the J end by 8 bases, with 11 bases between. CDR1 is MDHEN and CDR2 is SYDVKM in the germline V gene. There are 12 residues in the CDR3. The CDR3 bases are TGTGCCAGCAGTTACCGTTCTGGAGGCTACACCTTC. Translating gives CASSYRSGGYTF.

CDR3 protein: CASSVHMGDRGSTEAFF. As DNA, the CDR3 is TGTGCCAGCAGCGTTCACATGGGGGACAGAGGGAGCACTGAAGCTTTCTTT. This chain connects TRBV9 to TRBJ1-1, with 7 bases that match TRBD1. Germline CDR1 reads SGDLS; CDR2 reads YYNGEE. V gave up 2 bases and J gave up 4 bases; unmatched junction bases: 14. The CDR3 length is 17 residues.

This chain joins TRBV6-5 and TRBJ2-3; D gene ambiguous. The CDR3 has 16 residues. Trimming removed 4 bases at V and 2 bases at J, with 16 bases between. Germline CDR1 is MNHEY and CDR2 is SVGAGI. CDR3 DNA: TGTGCCAGCAGTTCGGGTGGTACCATATACACAGATACGCAGTATTTT. As protein: CASSSGGTIYTDTQYF.

The V call is TRBV11-2, the J call TRBJ1-1; 9 bases match TRBD1. Germline loops: CDR1 SGHAT, CDR2 FQNNGV. The CDR3 extends over 17 amino acids. Losses at the gene ends were 6 bases for V and 4 bases for J; bases not matched to a gene: 15. The DNA for the CDR3 is TGTGCCAGCAGACGGGGGGGGACAGGGCGTATAGGCACTGAAGCTTTCTTT. It encodes CASRRGGTGRIGTEAFF.

The CDR3 here is CASSLGDRAGYGYTF. The DNA of the CDR3 is TGTGCCAGCAGCTTGGGGGACAGGGCTGGATATGGCTACACCTTC. The V call is TRBV5-4, the J call TRBJ1-2; the match to TRBD1 covers 9 bases. This CDR3 is built from 15 residues. The V gene end was trimmed by 0 bases and the J gene end by 5 bases; junction bases not matched to a gene: 5. Germline-derived CDR1 and CDR2 are SGHNT and YYREEE (reference sequence).

The chain uses TRBV4-2 and TRBJ2-3; 7 nucleotides line up with TRBD1. The length of the CDR3 is 16 residues. Germline trimming cut 4 bases from V and 2 bases from J; bases unmatched to any gene: 9. From germline, CDR1 is LGHNA and CDR2 YNFKEQ. The CDR3 DNA is TGTGCCAGCAGCCGAGGGACAGCCTCCCCCACAGATACGCAGTATTTT. Amino acids: CASSRGTASPTDTQYF.

This clone was detected only once. The chain carries TRBV5-4 and TRBJ1-2; 8 bases align to TRBD1. Germline values: CDR1 SGHNT, CDR2 YYREEE (reference sequence). The CDR3 loop spans 15 amino acids. Trimming removed 3 bases from V and 6 bases from J; junction bases left unmatched: 10. CDR3 protein: CASSSRTGTFDGYTF. DNA for the CDR3: TGTGCCAGCAGCTCGCGGACAGGGACCTTCGATGGCTACACCTTC. The whole variable domain, filled in from reference TRBV5-4 and TRBJ1-2, reads ETGVTQSPTHLIKTRGQQVTLRCSSQSGHNTVSWYQQALGQGPQFIFQYYREEENGRGNFPPRFSGLQFPNYSSELNVNALELDDSALYLCASSSRTGTFDGYTFGSGTRLTVV.

This chain joins TRBV27 and TRBJ2-7, with 7 nucleotides matching TRBD2. CDR3 length equals 16 residues. Looked up from germline, CDR1 is MNHEY and CDR2 is SMNVEV (reference sequence). V lost 3 bases to trimming and J lost 3 bases; unmatched junction nucleotides: 11. CDR3 in amino acids: CASSFWVVLAFYEQYF. CDR3 DNA sequence: TGTGCCAGCAGTTTTTGGGTAGTACTAGCGTTCTACGAGCAGTACTTC.

The chain couples TRBV7-8 to TRBJ2-7; D not resolved. V was clipped by 0 bases and J by 4 bases, with 10 bases between them. CDR1 is SGHVS, CDR2 FQNEAQ, per germline. This CDR3 region has 14 residues. The CDR3 loop reads CASSLAGPVYEQYF. In DNA form, the CDR3 reads TGTGCCAGCAGCTTAGCAGGTCCTGTATACGAGCAGTACTTC.

The V gene is TRBV5-1, the J gene TRBJ1-1; TRBD1 agrees at 7 bases. The CDR3 spans 15 residues. Germline V gene lookup returns CDR1 SGHRS and CDR2 YFSETQ. Trimming removed 0 bases from V and 1 base from J; junction bases left unmatched: 3. Here the CDR3 reads CASSLDAGGNTEAFF. The CDR3 coding sequence is TGCGCCAGCAGCTTGGATGCAGGGGGGAACACTGAAGCTTTCTTT. Using reference TRBV5-1 and TRBJ1-1 for the parts outside the CDR3, the full variable domain is KAGVTQTPRYLIKTRGQQVTLSCSPISGHRSVSWYQQTPGQGLQFLFEYFSETQRNKGNFPGRFSGRQFSNSRSEMNVSTLELGDSALYLCASSLDAGGNTEAFFGQGTRLTVV.

This clone showed up just a few times. The chain's CDR3 is CASSNPGQRDNQPQHF. CDR3 sequence (DNA): TGTGCCAGTAGCAACCCTGGACAGCGAGACAATCAGCCCCAGCATTTT. The chain uses TRBV19 and TRBJ1-5, with D maybe TRBD1 (6 bases). CDR1 and CDR2 from the germline V gene are LNHDA and SQIVND (reference sequence). There are 16 residues in the CDR3. V lost 6 bases and J 3 bases, leaving 18 bases between the germline ends.

This clone was observed once. The rearrangement links TRBV27 to TRBJ1-4, with TRBD1 matching 9 bases. Germline CDR1 MNHEY, CDR2 SMNVEV (reference sequence). The CDR3 consists of 18 residues. V shed 5 bases, J shed 11 bases, and the junction held 21 bases outside the gene matches. The CDR3 loop reads CASSPTPTGTGNMWKLFF. CDR3 bases: TGTGCCAGCAGTCCAACCCCCACCGGGACAGGGAATATGTGGAAACTGTTTTTT.

The rearrangement joins TRBV7-3 to TRBJ2-1; no reliable D call. The V gene lost 5 bases and the J gene lost 3 bases, with 11 bases spanning the gap. This CDR3 contains 14 residues. CDR1 and CDR2 (germline): SGHTA, FQGTGA. CDR3 in amino acids: CASSPHGFYNEQFF. In DNA form, the CDR3 reads TGTGCCAGCAGCCCGCACGGATTCTACAATGAGCAGTTCTTC.

CDR3: CASSLASGANVLTF. The CDR3 bases are TGTGCCAGCAGCTTAGCCTCTGGGGCCAACGTCCTGACTTTC. J is TRBJ2-6 and V is TRBV7-9; D gene ambiguous. Germline CDR1 and CDR2: SEHNR and FQNEAQ (reference sequence). Trimming removed 0 bases at V and 0 bases at J, with 0 bases between. This CDR3 has 14 residues.

Concerning this clone: In the same sample, other DNA sequences code for this CDR3. V and J are TRBV6-5 and TRBJ2-7; a possible D gene is TRBD1 (5 bases). Per germline, CDR1 MNHEY and CDR2 SVGAGI. Deletions cut 8 bases from V and 0 bases from J, with 8 bases between. This CDR3 contains 12 residues. CDR3 region: CASRQGSYEQYF. The CDR3 nucleotides are TGTGCCAGCCGCCAGGGCTCCTACGAGCAGTACTTC.